This T cell receptor (beta chain) comes out of a study of blood T cells in healthy people across ages. For this clonotype: Antigen specificity is unknown.

Isolated PBMCs totaled at least 7 million in each sample. A J-beta primer mix and a sample-barcoded 5' primer were used in a second PCR of about 7 to 12 cycles. Via MiXCR, TCRdb re-called the 5' RACE reads, giving one row per CDR3 protein. The sample consists of hundreds of thousands of distinct CDR3 sequences, about 42% of them appearing once. The CDR3 is 14 amino acids. V lost 5 bases, J lost 0 bases, and 10 bases lay in between. Germline lookup yields CDR1 SEHNR and CDR2 FQNEAQ (reference sequence). Regarding the study as a whole: Strong correlation existed between TCR beta diversity and naive T cell percentage.

Specimen: blood. J is TRBJ1-1 and V is TRBV7-9; possible D gene TRBD1, 6 bases. This receptor was taken from a man in his sixties in good health. CDR3 residues: CASSHREMNTEAFF. In DNA form, the CDR3 reads TGTGCCAGCAGCCACAGGGAGATGAACACTGAAGCTTTCTTT.